The present T cell receptor (beta chain) was sequenced within a study of blood T cell repertoires in COVID-19. For the study at large: COVID-19 samples, acute and convalescent, were from the United States, Italy and Spain. T cells, B-cell-depleted T cells, or PBMCs supplied cDNA or gDNA.

Seattle enrolled patients during active infection and tracked them longitudinally. Libraries were prepared by immunoSEQ multiplex PCR; TCRdb keeps only in-frame clonotypes and omits some of them. This sample has 150,000 to 200,000 clones, with approximately 90% found just once. This receptor was taken from a woman in her 70s with COVID-19, enrolled during active disease. The material sequenced was peripheral blood.

CDR3 coding DNA: TGCGCCAGCAGCAATTCGGGTGACGGCTATGGCTACACCTTC. Translating gives CASSNSGDGYGYTF. This chain uses TRBV5-1 with TRBJ1-2; D gene uncertain. CDR1 SGHRS and CDR2 YFSETQ come from the germline V gene. V was pared by 4 bases and J by 4 bases, with 14 bases between. The CDR3 has 14 amino acids.